Presented here are 14 T cell receptor beta chains from one specimen sequenced in a study of cytomegalovirus exposure and HLA in healthy donors. 60 Vbeta and 13 Jbeta primers were used in PCR. Profiled with immunoSEQ multiplex PCR; TCRdb holds only in-frame clones, not every one. The profile shows over 150,000 clones, about four fifths of them singletons. Material: PBMCs. Receptors were obtained from a young man in good health and CMV-seronegative.

The chain joins TRBV2 to TRBJ1-2, with 12 nucleotides matching TRBD1. Germline V CDR1 and CDR2: SNHLY, FYNNEI. After removal of 7 bases from V and 3 bases from J, the junction contained 12 bases not matched to a gene. CDR3 length equals 17 residues. This CDR3 reads CASTVWDRGLRDYGYTF. CDR3 nucleotides: TGTGCCAGCACGGTTTGGGACAGGGGGCTTCGGGACTATGGCTACACCTTC.

The V call is TRBV6-4, the J call TRBJ2-2; possible D gene TRBD1, 6 bases. The CDR3 loop spans 17 amino acids. V dropped 0 bases and J dropped 1 base, with 12 bases sitting between them. Germline CDR1 is MRHNA and CDR2 is SNTAGT. DNA of the CDR3: TGTGCCAGCAGTGACTCATATAAGGGGGAGAACACCGGGGAGCTGTTTTTT. Translated, it gives CASSDSYKGENTGELFF.

The chain recombines TRBV28 with TRBJ1-5, with 8 positions matching TRBD1. The V segment lost 3 bases and the J segment 5 bases; nucleotides outside the gene matches: 9. From germline, CDR1 is MDHEN and CDR2 SYDVKM. This CDR3 has 16 amino acids. CDR3 nucleotide sequence: TGTGCCAGCAGTTTCAGGGGGCGCGGCCGTTATCAGCCCCAGCATTTT. It translates to CASSFRGRGRYQPQHF.

The V call is TRBV19, the J call TRBJ1-1; D possibly corresponds to TRBD1 (5 bases). The CDR3 is 17 amino acids. Germline CDR1 is LNHDA and CDR2 is SQIVND (reference sequence). V lost 5 bases, J lost 1 base, and 20 bases lay in between. The CDR3 DNA sequence: TGTGCCAGTAGTTCCTCCCCCGGGGGGACGTGGAACACTGAAGCTTTCTTT. Its translation is CASSSSPGGTWNTEAFF.

The chain uses TRBV6-5 and TRBJ1-2; 8 bases align to TRBD1. The CDR3 length is 16 residues. V lost 0 bases to trimming and J lost 4 bases; unmatched junction nucleotides: 7. CDR1 MNHEY and CDR2 SVGAGI come from the germline V gene. Here the CDR3 reads CASSYSRTGTFYGYTF. The DNA for the CDR3 is TGTGCCAGCAGTTACTCTAGGACAGGGACCTTCTATGGCTACACCTTC.

The chain is built from TRBV21-1 and TRBJ2-7; the table's D call of TRBD1 was not tested on the DNA. TRBV21-1 is tagged as a pseudogene. There are 17 residues in the CDR3. In DNA, the CDR3 is TGTGCCAGCAGCAAAGGGGACAGGGGTGTAGGGTTATTTGAGCAGTACGTC. Translating it yields CASSKGDRGVGLFEQYV.

The chain links TRBV30 to TRBJ2-5, with D possibly TRBD1 on 7 matching bases. The CDR3 consists of 14 residues. Germline CDR1 is GTSNPN and CDR2 is SVGIG (reference sequence). Deletions cut 3 bases from V and 5 bases from J, with 16 bases between. In nucleotides, the CDR3 is TGTGCCTGGAGCGGGGGACAGCCGGGCGAGACCCAGTACTTC. It encodes CAWSGGQPGETQYF.

This clone was observed a few times. V gene TRBV7-9 combines with J gene TRBJ2-3; 10 positions match TRBD2. This CDR3 comprises 17 residues. Looked up from germline, CDR1 is SEHNR and CDR2 is FQNEAQ (reference sequence). The V and J ends lost 5 bases and 3 bases, in that order; junction bases with no gene match: 11. DNA of the CDR3: TGTGCCAGCAGCGGGATAAATAGCGGGGGGAGTACAGATACGCAGTATTTT. The encoded protein is CASSGINSGGSTDTQYF.

The V and J genes are TRBV6-5 and TRBJ2-3, with 13 bases identical to TRBD2. Germline V gene data show CDR1 as MNHEY and CDR2 as SVGAGI. After removal of 5 bases from V and 6 bases from J, the junction contained 5 bases not matched to a gene. The CDR3 is 15 residues long. CDR3 residues: CASSLTSGGADTQYF. In DNA form, the CDR3 reads TGTGCCAGCAGTCTTACTAGCGGGGGGGCCGATACGCAGTATTTT.

This chain uses TRBV19 with TRBJ2-1, with TRBD2 matching over 9 bases. Per the germline V gene, CDR1 is LNHDA and CDR2 is SQIVND (reference sequence). Germline trimming cut 6 bases from V and 0 bases from J; bases unmatched to any gene: 6. The CDR3 is 16 amino acids. This chain's CDR3 is CASSPGTSSSYNEQFF. CDR3 nucleotide sequence: TGTGCCAGTAGCCCTGGGACTAGCAGCTCCTACAATGAGCAGTTCTTC.

This chain uses TRBV6-5 with TRBJ2-7, with TRBD2 identical over 7 bases. The CDR3 spans 13 residues. Germline V CDR1 and CDR2: MNHEY, SVGAGI. J gave up 3 bases and V 6 bases, and 5 bases lay outside the gene matches. The CDR3 sequence is CASRMGLNYEQYV. The CDR3 region has the DNA TGTGCCAGCAGAATGGGACTAAACTACGAGCAGTACGTC.

The V and J genes are TRBV7-3 and TRBJ2-2; D is undetermined. The CDR3 has 15 amino acids. V lost 2 bases and J 2 bases, leaving 9 bases between the germline ends. Germline V CDR1 and CDR2: SGHTA, FQGTGA. This CDR3 reads CASSLRSGNTGELFF. CDR3 nucleotide sequence: TGTGCCAGCAGCTTACGTTCAGGAAACACCGGGGAGCTGTTTTTT.

The chain couples TRBV2 to TRBJ2-1; 7 bases match TRBD2. V shed 8 bases and J 4 bases; nucleotides not matched to a gene: 11. CDR3 length: 15 residues. Germline V gene data show CDR1 as SNHLY and CDR2 as FYNNEI. The CDR3 nucleotides are TGTGCCAGCGGAGGGCGGGGGACCCAATACAATGAGCAGTTCTTC. It codes for CASGGRGTQYNEQFF.

The chain carries TRBV10-2 and TRBJ1-2; D uncertain. V was cut by 2 bases and J by 4 bases, with 8 bases left in between. Germline V gene data show CDR1 as WSHSY and CDR2 as SAAADI. There are 13 residues in the CDR3. CDR3 nucleotide sequence: TGCGCCAGCAGTGAGCACGGGGTCTATGGCTACACCTTC. As protein: CASSEHGVYGYTF.